This T cell receptor beta chain is drawn from a study of T cells in Graves' hyperthyroidism and ophthalmopathy. CDR1 KGHDR and CDR2 SFDVKD come from the germline V gene. V dropped 6 bases and J dropped 0 bases, with 10 bases sitting between them. The CDR3 is made up of 15 amino acids. Patients aged 18 to 65 with hyperthyroidism were newly diagnosed, with duration under 2 months. Using RNA transcripts as the source, TCR beta CDR3 regions were amplified. When the TCR CDR3 underwent first-round RT-PCR, the HTBI primer set was used. TCRdb re-called the multiplex PCR reads through MiXCR, storing one row per CDR3 protein. The data contain about 290,000 distinct CDR3 sequences, 15% to 20% of them singletons.

This chain uses TRBV24-1 with TRBJ1-4; D is uncertain. This sequence was found in a man between 25 and 39 years old with Graves' hyperthyroidism. Sequenced: blood. The CDR3: CATSFLGTTNEKLFF. CDR3 nucleotides: TGTGCCACCAGTTTCCTTGGGACAACTAATGAAAAACTGTTTTTT.